This T cell receptor (beta chain) was sequenced for a study of blood T cell repertoires in COVID-19. Across the whole study: The analysed material was cDNA or gDNA that came from T cells, B-cell-depleted T cells, or PBMCs.

How the authors handled the data: Reference gene primers were amplified, and this amplification served to estimate nucleated cell counts. Produced via immunoSEQ multiplex PCR; TCRdb's table is partial and in-frame only. For V, J and clone size, that table is used; D and trimming come from the DNA. This table has around 200,000 clones, 85% to 90% appearing once. The sample holds a few counts of this clone. CDR1 and CDR2 (germline): SNHLY, FYNNEI. The germline V and J ends were trimmed by 7 bases and 0 bases, with 15 bases remaining between them. The CDR3 sequence is 15 residues long. The chain combines TRBV2 with TRBJ1-2; D is possibly TRBD1 (6 bases). This receptor was identified in a young woman who had recovered from COVID-19. Specimen: peripheral blood. Here the CDR3 reads CASTISAGANYGYTF. CDR3 DNA sequence: TGTGCCAGCACCATATCAGCAGGGGCTAACTATGGCTACACCTTC.